The 11 T cell receptor beta chains presented below share a single source sample, sequenced in a study of Ad26.COV2.S vaccination and SARS-CoV-2 variants. Treatment in this sample: around 19 received Ad26.COV2.S at low or high dose, single or two shots; about five received placebo; per-sample allocation not given. The samples were gathered on day 63 after the first injection of vaccine or placebo. Sequenced by immunoSEQ multiplex PCR; TCRdb stores in-frame clones only, minus some. Of around 320,000 clones listed, about nine tenths are singletons. The source material was peripheral blood, sampled in a trial of Ad26.COV2.S vaccine versus placebo. These receptors were collected from a person between 18 and 65 years old who received the Ad26.COV2.S COVID-19 vaccine or a placebo.

This clone was counted a single time. This chain connects TRBV5-1 to TRBJ2-3; 10 bases align to TRBD1. CDR1 is SGHRS and CDR2 is YFSETQ in the germline V gene. V trimming: 0 bases; J trimming: 1 base; junction bases outside the gene matches: 5. CDR3 length equals 17 residues. The CDR3 DNA reads as TGCGCCAGCAGCTTGGCTACCGGGACAGGGGGCACAGATACGCAGTATTTT. Amino acid sequence: CASSLATGTGGTDTQYF.

The J gene is TRBJ1-4, the V gene TRBV7-9, with D tentatively TRBD1 (6 bases). The length of the CDR3 is 14 residues. The germline CDR1 and CDR2 sequences are SEHNR and FQNEAQ (reference sequence). The V gene lost 5 bases and the J gene lost 5 bases, with 12 bases spanning the gap. The chain's CDR3 is CASSQLQGNEKLFF. CDR3 in DNA: TGTGCCAGCAGCCAACTCCAGGGGAATGAAAAACTGTTTTTT. Based on the CDR3 plus reference TRBV7-9 and TRBJ1-4, the full variable domain is DTGVSQNPRHKITKRGQNVTFRCDPISEHNRLYWYRQTLGQGPEFLTYFQNEAQLEKSRLLSDRFSAERPKGSFSTLEIQRTEQGDSAMYLCASSQLQGNEKLFFGSGTQLSVL.

This chain uses TRBV10-1 with TRBJ2-3; D is possibly TRBD1 or TRBD2 (5 bases each). This CDR3 contains 15 residues. Trimming removed 4 bases at V and 2 bases at J, with 13 bases between. Germline CDR1 and CDR2: WNHNN and SYGVQD (reference sequence). CDR3 DNA: TGCGCCAGCAGTGCGCCAGTGGGGGACACAGATACGCAGTATTTT. This sequence encodes CASSAPVGDTDTQYF.

V is TRBV27 and J is TRBJ1-2, with D tentatively TRBD1 (6 bases). The V and J ends lost 8 bases and 5 bases respectively, with 18 bases between them. This CDR3 contains 14 residues. CDR1 and CDR2 from the germline V gene are MNHEY and SMNVEV (reference sequence). The CDR3 loop reads CASAIGTGRYGYTF. CDR3 DNA: TGTGCCAGCGCAATAGGCACAGGGAGGTATGGCTACACCTTC.

The chain recombines TRBV7-3 with TRBJ2-5; D remains ambiguous. Trimming cost V 2 bases and J 4 bases, with 8 bases left between them. This CDR3 has 13 residues. Germline V gene lookup returns CDR1 SGHTA and CDR2 FQGTGA. This CDR3 is CASSLGSSETQYF. In DNA, the CDR3 is TGTGCCAGCAGCTTAGGGTCTTCAGAGACCCAGTACTTC.

The chain couples TRBV20-1 to TRBJ2-1; perhaps D is TRBD1 or TRBD2 (6 bases each). The CDR3 runs 14 residues. From germline, CDR1 is DFQATT and CDR2 SNEGSKA (reference sequence). V was cut by 3 bases and J by 1 base, with 10 bases left in between. CDR3: CSASIGGSYNEQFF. The CDR3 DNA reads TGCAGTGCTAGTATAGGGGGGTCCTACAATGAGCAGTTCTTC.

J is TRBJ2-7 and V is TRBV19; D possibly corresponds to TRBD2 (5 bases). V was clipped by 5 bases and J by 4 bases, with 15 bases between them. Looked up from germline, CDR1 is LNHDA and CDR2 is SQIVND (reference sequence). The CDR3 spans 14 residues. CDR3 nucleotide sequence: TGTGCCAGTAGTCCCTCGGGGTCGTTGTACGAGCAGTACTTC. It specifies CASSPSGSLYEQYF. The complete variable domain, with remaining parts taken from reference TRBV19 and TRBJ2-7, reads DGGITQSPKYLFRKEGQNVTLSCEQNLNHDAMYWYRQDPGQGLRLIYYSQIVNDFQKGDIAEGYSVSREKKESFPLTVTSAQKNPTAFYLCASSPSGSLYEQYFGPGTRLTVT.

The V call is TRBV15, the J call TRBJ1-2, with 8 bases lining up with TRBD1. The trim removed 1 base at V and 2 bases at J, leaving 15 bases unmatched. This CDR3 spans 19 amino acids. CDR1 is LNHNV and CDR2 is YYDKDF in the germline V gene (reference sequence). CDR3 sequence reads: CATSRVLKAGGKENYGYTF. In nucleotides, the CDR3 is TGTGCCACCAGCAGAGTGCTTAAGGCAGGGGGCAAAGAGAACTATGGCTACACCTTC.

This clone was counted once. V usage is TRBV18 and J usage is TRBJ2-1, with TRBD1 identical over 9 bases. V was pared by 3 bases and J by 3 bases, with 6 bases of the junction left unmatched. CDR3 length equals 16 residues. Germline V gives CDR1 KGHSH, CDR2 LQKENI. CDR3 region: CASSPDTGGLYNEQFF. In nucleotides, the CDR3 is TGTGCCAGCTCACCGGATACAGGGGGCCTCTACAATGAGCAGTTCTTC. The entire variable domain, with the rest obtained from reference TRBV18 and TRBJ2-1, is as follows: NAGVMQNPRHLVRRRGQEARLRCSPMKGHSHVYWYRQLPEEGLKFMVYLQKENIIDESGMPKERFSAEFPKEGPSILRIQQVVRGDSAAYFCASSPDTGGLYNEQFFGPGTRLTVL.

The rearrangement joins TRBV30 to TRBJ2-5, with unresolved D. The CDR3 length is 14 residues. Between the trimmed V and J ends, which lost 0 bases and 4 bases, there was a span of 12 bases. Germline values: CDR1 GTSNPN, CDR2 SVGIG (reference sequence). The DNA for the CDR3 is TGTGCCTGGAGTGTACGGTCGTGGGGAGAGACCCAGTACTTC. As protein: CAWSVRSWGETQYF.

This sequence joins TRBV18 and TRBJ1-3; D not resolved. Trimming cost V 1 base and J 0 bases, with 10 bases left between them. This CDR3 has 16 residues. Germline V CDR1 and CDR2: KGHSH, LQKENI. This CDR3 is CASSPLPITSGNTIYF. CDR3 DNA: TGTGCCAGCTCACCACTTCCAATTACCTCTGGAAACACCATATATTTT. Based on the CDR3 plus reference TRBV18 and TRBJ1-3, the full variable domain is NAGVMQNPRHLVRRRGQEARLRCSPMKGHSHVYWYRQLPEEGLKFMVYLQKENIIDESGMPKERFSAEFPKEGPSILRIQQVVRGDSAAYFCASSPLPITSGNTIYFGEGSWLTVV.